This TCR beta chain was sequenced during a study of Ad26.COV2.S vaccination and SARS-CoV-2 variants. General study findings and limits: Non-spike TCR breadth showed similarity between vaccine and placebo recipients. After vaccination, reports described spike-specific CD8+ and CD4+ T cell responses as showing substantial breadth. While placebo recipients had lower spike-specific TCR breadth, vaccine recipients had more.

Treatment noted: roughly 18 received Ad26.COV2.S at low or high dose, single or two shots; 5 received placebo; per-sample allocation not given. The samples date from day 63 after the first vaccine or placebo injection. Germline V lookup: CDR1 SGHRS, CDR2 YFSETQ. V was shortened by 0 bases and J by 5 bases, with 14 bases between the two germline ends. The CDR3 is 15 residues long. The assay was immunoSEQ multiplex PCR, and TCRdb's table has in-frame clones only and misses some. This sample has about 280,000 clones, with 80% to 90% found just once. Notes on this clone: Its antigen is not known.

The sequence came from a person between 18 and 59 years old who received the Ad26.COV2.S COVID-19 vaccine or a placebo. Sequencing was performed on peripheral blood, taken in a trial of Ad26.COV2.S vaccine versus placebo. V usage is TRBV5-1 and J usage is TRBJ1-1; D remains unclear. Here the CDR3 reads CASSLALVGETEAFF. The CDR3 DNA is TGCGCCAGCAGCTTGGCTTTGGTTGGAGAGACTGAAGCTTTCTTT.